This entry features one T cell receptor beta chain sequence. This clone was seen a handful of times. Its antigen remains undetermined. No clone much larger than this one lies a single base away; base qualities are absent. The CDR3, cysteine through phenylalanine, is 16 amino acids long. Kept here is only the CDR3 DNA, which spans 48 bases and is read in frame from base 1. Trimming removed 4 bases from V and 8 bases from J; the gene matches leave 14 bases unexplained. The CDR1 and CDR2 encoded by the germline V gene are SGHRS and YFSETQ. This sample is part of a study of PD-L1 blockade in urothelial cancer listed by TCRdb under 2017. Study-level background: All patients started therapy around 2014 and received atezolizumab 1,200 mg intravenously every 3 weeks. Patients had an ECOG performance status of 0 or 1 and had received between 0 and 3 prior chemotherapy regimens. Nine patients achieved durable clinical benefit and about 19 did not. Twenty-nine patients had pretreatment blood TCR-seq, some 25 had at least one posttreatment blood collection, and some 25 had tumor TCR-seq. In the same patients who had TCR sequencing, pretreatment tumors also underwent whole exome sequencing and RNA sequencing. Blood samples yielded a median of roughly 150,000 T cells and approximately 83,000 unique TCRs, with median clonality around 0.084. Blood samples were analyzed at two time points: 3 weeks after treatment start (second dose) and 6 weeks after treatment start. Pretreatment tumor samples and matched peripheral blood, collected serially before and after atezolizumab treatment, underwent TCR sequencing. About 85% of the roughly 29 patients were males with bladder-origin urothelial cancer, and 18 of 29 reported a prior smoking history. An exploratory multi-omic analysis was conducted of the somatic, immune and clinical correlates of response to PD-L1 blockade with atezolizumab in urothelial cancer. Durable clinical benefit was defined as a progression-free survival longer than 6 months, and TCR features were additionally tested against progression-free survival and overall survival. Overall results and qualifications from the work: Improved progression-free and overall survival was associated with having pretreatment peripheral blood TCR clonality below the median. Greater expansion of tumor-associated TCR clones in peripheral blood 3 weeks after the start of treatment was observed in patients with durable benefit (n of about 20, p = 0.022). Because the sample size was small (n ≈ 30) and many of the analyses were exploratory, the results are meant to be hypothesis-generating.

Synthetic TCR analog templates were spiked into each PCR so that absolute template abundance could be estimated from read counts. The immunoSEQ assay used bias-controlled V and J gene primers to amplify TCRbeta CDR3 regions from genomic DNA. Sequencing of rearranged TCRbeta segments was done at approximately 20X coverage. The published analysis was carried out like this. Sequencing errors were corrected by clustering and CDR3s were annotated against IMGT to assign V, D and J genes. Only productive TCRbeta rearrangements were used in downstream analyses, excluding out-of-frame or stop-codon sequences. Clonality was computed as one minus Shannon entropy normalized by the log of the number of unique productive sequences. Clones differing between time points or between blood and tumor were identified using Fisher's exact test with Benjamini-Hochberg correction, with an adjusted p below 0.01 applied as the threshold. TCRdb limited this immuneACCESS table to in-frame rearrangements with V and J called. A share of clones is missing; checked studies link under half to unresolved V genes, and the rest is unexplained. For V, J and clone size, that table is used; D and trimming come from the DNA. In all, the sample holds about 41,000 clones, and 70% to 90% of those were seen once. Around 2.5% of the sample goes to the ten largest clones.

The time point label, as the study defines it: peripheral blood 6 weeks after treatment start. A total of some 30 patients with locally advanced or metastatic urothelial carcinoma, treated at Memorial Sloan Kettering on a trial protocol, made up the cohort. Peripheral blood mononuclear cells were collected pretreatment and during treatment, at between 1 and 8 total time points per patient. The Qiagen DNeasy Blood extraction kit was used to purify genomic DNA from total PBMCs and from tumor samples. Collected pretreatment and during treatment, PBMCs were isolated and stored as previously described. This TCR derives from a man in his 70s with urothelial cancer. The sequence joins TRBV5-1 to TRBJ1-4; 7 junctional bases match TRBD1. The sequencing used PBMCs, collected around atezolizumab (anti-PD-L1) treatment. Read as DNA, the sequence is TGCGCCAGCAGCCTTGTTGGGACAGATATCTACGAAAAACTGTTTTTT. This is translated as CASSLVGTDIYEKLFF.